Listed below are T cell receptor beta chains from one sample, sequenced in a study of post-analysis software for immune sequencing data. TCRdb passed the PCR reads through MiXCR, listing each CDR3 protein once. The table has about 680,000 distinct CDR3 sequences, more than 50% seen once. The sample was blood. These TCRs come from a girl aged 2 to 10 with multiple sclerosis. Each CDR3 is given with its conserved first and last residue. The D gene is left open where the match is weak. Expanded clones are given a class, and other clones once, few, many or no size at all.

TRBV12-3/TRBV12-4	TRBJ2-2	few	TRBD2	CASSGRAGELFF	TGTGCCAGCAGTGGGAGGGCCGGGGAGCTGTTTTTT
TRBV9	TRBJ1-4	once	.	CASSVGPPTPSGNEKLFF	TGTGCCAGCAGCGTAGGACCCCCCACACCGTCGGGTAATGAAAAACTGTTTTTT
TRBV6-5	TRBJ1-2	.	TRBD1	CASSYRHTGGTGYTF	TGTGCCAGCAGTTACAGACACACAGGGGGCACTGGCTACACCTTC
TRBV3-1	TRBJ1-1	few	.	CASSQDWGSGPEAFF	TGTGCCAGCAGCCAAGACTGGGGATCGGGCCCTGAAGCTTTCTTT
TRBV14	TRBJ2-1	.	.	CASSQADPYNERFF	TGTGCCAGCAGCCAGGCGGACCCCTACAATGAGCGGTTCTTC
TRBV20-1	TRBJ2-7	.	TRBD1	CSARRRGGTGDPYEQYF	TGCAGTGCTAGACGTAGAGGCGGGACAGGGGACCCCTACGAGCAGTACTTC
TRBV15	TRBJ2-1	once	.	CATSRDSGYNEQFF	TGTGCCACCAGCAGAGATTCCGGATACAATGAGCAGTTCTTC
TRBV14	TRBJ2-1	.	.	CASSQVEAGVRYNEQFF	TGTGCCAGCAGCCAAGTCGAGGCAGGGGTAAGATACAATGAGCAGTTCTTC
TRBV15	TRBJ2-3	.	TRBD2	CATEKGLDFTDTQYF	TGTGCCACCGAAAAGGGACTAGATTTCACAGATACGCAGTATTTT
TRBV5-1	TRBJ2-4	.	.	CASSGEQGFIQYF	TGCGCCAGCAGCGGAGAACAGGGCTTCATTCAGTACTTC
TRBV5-1	TRBJ2-1	.	TRBD2	CASSFSGSSEQFF	TGCGCCAGCAGCTTTAGCGGGAGTTCTGAGCAGTTCTTC
TRBV12-3/TRBV12-4	TRBJ1-5	once	TRBD1	CASSPWTGRDQPQHF	TGTGCCAGCAGCCCCTGGACAGGGCGGGATCAGCCCCAGCATTTT
TRBV6-5	TRBJ2-1	.	TRBD2	CASSYLPLTSGSSYNEQFF	TGTGCCAGCAGTTACTTGCCCCTGACTAGCGGGAGCTCCTACAATGAGCAGTTCTTC
TRBV11-2	TRBJ2-1	few	.	CASSYGLEQFF	TGTGCCAGCAGCTACGGACTCGAGCAGTTCTTC
TRBV6-5	TRBJ2-3	.	.	CASSYSGLRTDTQYF	TGTGCCAGCAGTTACTCGGGGCTCCGCACAGATACGCAGTATTTT
TRBV7-2	TRBJ2-5	few	TRBD2	CASRRVLAGGPQTQYF	TGTGCCAGCAGACGAGTCCTAGCGGGGGGGCCTCAGACCCAGTACTTC
TRBV4-1	TRBJ2-5	.	.	CASSQDPSPGVKTQYF	TGCGCCAGCAGCCAAGACCCCTCCCCGGGAGTTAAGACCCAGTACTTC
TRBV7-2	TRBJ1-5	few	.	CASSLGLQPQHF	TGTGCCAGCAGCTTAGGGCTTCAGCCCCAGCATTTT
TRBV20-1	TRBJ2-3	.	.	CSAREGGTGQYF	TGCAGTGCTAGAGAAGGGGGGACGGGACAGTATTTT
TRBV10-3	TRBJ2-3	.	TRBD2	CAISGTRDTQYF	TGTGCCATCAGTGGGACTAGAGATACGCAGTATTTT
TRBV20-1	TRBJ1-2	.	.	CSAARVVDYGYTF	TGCAGTGCGGCACGGGTGGTAGACTATGGCTACACCTTC
TRBV9	TRBJ2-7	once	.	CASSTKGFWTYEQYF	TGTGCCAGCAGCACCAAAGGGTTTTGGACCTACGAGCAGTACTTC
TRBV28	TRBJ2-7	once	.	CASNWGACGEQYF	TGTGCCAGCAATTGGGGGGCTTGCGGGGAGCAGTACTTC
TRBV29-1	TRBJ2-1	once	TRBD2	CSVEARRGGSYNEQFF	TGCAGCGTTGAAGCTCGCCGCGGGGGCTCCTACAATGAGCAGTTCTTC
TRBV6-2/TRBV6-3	TRBJ2-5	few	TRBD2	CASSPRLAGAQETQYF	TGTGCCAGCAGTCCGCGACTAGCGGGGGCCCAAGAGACCCAGTACTTC
TRBV12-3/TRBV12-4	TRBJ2-5	.	.	CASSFRRTYQETQYF	TGTGCCAGCAGTTTCCGGCGGACCTACCAAGAGACCCAGTACTTC
TRBV4-1	TRBJ2-2	.	TRBD2	CASSQVASGDTGELFF	TGCGCCAGCAGCCAAGTAGCTAGCGGAGACACCGGGGAGCTGTTTTTT
TRBV4-3	TRBJ1-2	few	.	CASSQDPNNGYGYTF	TGCGCCAGCAGCCAAGATCCGAACAATGGCTATGGCTACACCTTC
TRBV29-1	TRBJ2-1	few	.	CSAFQGKGSYNEQFF	TGCAGCGCTTTCCAGGGGAAGGGGTCCTACAATGAGCAGTTCTTC
TRBV12-3/TRBV12-4	TRBJ1-1	.	.	CASSPPAPKTEAFF	TGTGCCAGCAGCCCACCCGCGCCGAAGACTGAAGCTTTCTTT
TRBV9	TRBJ2-5	once	TRBD1	CASSVGQGYQETQYF	TGTGCCAGCAGCGTAGGACAGGGATACCAAGAGACCCAGTACTTC
TRBV5-1	TRBJ2-1	few	TRBD2	CASSSGTSGNEQFF	TGCGCCAGCAGTTCTGGGACTAGCGGAAATGAGCAGTTCTTC
TRBV21-1	TRBJ2-3	.	.	CARPLWGTDTDTQYF	TGTGCCAGACCCCTATGGGGGACTGACACAGATACGCAGTATTTT
TRBV2	TRBJ2-1	.	.	CASRDRDLNDEQFF	TGTGCCAGCAGGGACCGGGACCTAAACGATGAGCAGTTCTTC
TRBV12-3/TRBV12-4	TRBJ2-6	many	TRBD1	CASSTGAGANVLTF	TGTGCCAGCAGTACAGGGGCTGGGGCCAACGTCCTGACTTTC